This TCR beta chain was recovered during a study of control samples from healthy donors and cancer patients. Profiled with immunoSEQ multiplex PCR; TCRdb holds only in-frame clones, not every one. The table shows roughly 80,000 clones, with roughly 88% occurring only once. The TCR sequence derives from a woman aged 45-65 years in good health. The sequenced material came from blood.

This CDR3 reads CAISTPGQGSTEAFF. CDR3 bases: TGTGCCATCAGCACCCCGGGACAGGGGAGCACTGAAGCTTTCTTT. This chain uses TRBV10-3 with TRBJ1-1, with TRBD1 identical over 10 bases. The CDR3 runs to 15 residues. Germline assignment: CDR1 ENHRY and CDR2 SYGVKD. V lost 6 bases, J lost 4 bases, and 8 bases stayed unmatched.